Listed below are T cell receptor beta chains from one sample, sequenced in a study of Graves' ophthalmopathy and Graves' hyperthyroidism. TCRdb re-derived calls from the multiplex PCR reads in MiXCR, one entry per CDR3 protein. The data contain about 620,000 distinct CDR3 sequences, 20% to 25% of them singletons. Material: peripheral blood. All receptors derive from a woman younger than 35 with stable Graves' hyperthyroidism. Some clones in this sample may be carry-over from other donors' samples. Each CDR3 is given with its conserved first and last residue. The order of the fields is D gene, clone size, J gene, V gene, CDR3 DNA, CDR3 protein. The D gene is left open where the match is weak. Size tells how often a clone was seen (once, few, many) or the class of an expanded clone, and some rows leave it out.

D gene: TRBD1; clone size: many; J gene: TRBJ1-5; V gene: TRBV20-1; CDR3 DNA: TGCAGTGCTACGACAGGGGAAGTGCGACAGCCCCAGCATTTT; CDR3 protein: CSATTGEVRQPQHF
D gene: TRBD1; clone size: .; J gene: TRBJ2-2; V gene: TRBV9; CDR3 DNA: TGTGCCAGCAGCGTAGCGAGGGGGCCGAACACCGGGGAGCTGTTTTTT; CDR3 protein: CASSVARGPNTGELFF
D gene: .; clone size: few; J gene: TRBJ1-1; V gene: TRBV30; CDR3 DNA: TGTGCCACCGAACCCGGGACACCGAACACTGAAGCTTTCTTT; CDR3 protein: CATEPGTPNTEAFF
D gene: TRBD1; clone size: many; J gene: TRBJ2-5; V gene: TRBV13; CDR3 DNA: TGTGCCAGCAGCTTACTACAGGGGGCTGAGACCCAGTACTTC; CDR3 protein: CASSLLQGAETQYF
D gene: .; clone size: .; J gene: TRBJ2-5; V gene: TRBV29-1; CDR3 DNA: TGCAGCATCGGGAGTCACGAGACCCAGTACTTC; CDR3 protein: CSIGSHETQYF
D gene: TRBD1; clone size: many; J gene: TRBJ1-2; V gene: TRBV19; CDR3 DNA: TGTGCCAGTAGTCCACCGGGACAGGGAAGCGCTGGCTACACCTTC; CDR3 protein: CASSPPGQGSAGYTF
D gene: TRBD1; clone size: many; J gene: TRBJ1-5; V gene: TRBV30; CDR3 DNA: TGTGCCTGGAGTACCCAGGGGGCCTATCAGCCCCAGCATTTT; CDR3 protein: CAWSTQGAYQPQHF
D gene: TRBD1; clone size: many; J gene: TRBJ2-4; V gene: TRBV5-6; CDR3 DNA: TGTGCCAGCAGCGTCGGACAGGGAGCAAACATTCAGTACTTC; CDR3 protein: CASSVGQGANIQYF
D gene: .; clone size: many; J gene: TRBJ1-2; V gene: TRBV7-6; CDR3 DNA: TGTGCCAGCAGCTTCAACAGGGAAGGAGGAGACTATGGCTACACCTTC; CDR3 protein: CASSFNREGGDYGYTF
D gene: .; clone size: many; J gene: TRBJ2-5; V gene: TRBV11-2; CDR3 DNA: TGTGCCAGCAGCCACTCCTTACGCCAAGAGACCCAGTACTTC; CDR3 protein: CASSHSLRQETQYF
D gene: .; clone size: .; J gene: TRBJ1-1; V gene: TRBV4-2; CDR3 DNA: TGTGCCAGCAGCGACGAATTCGGGGGCACGAACACTGAAGCTTTCTTT; CDR3 protein: CASSDEFGGTNTEAFF
D gene: .; clone size: few; J gene: TRBJ2-4; V gene: TRBV7-2; CDR3 DNA: TGTGCCAGCAGATACCAATTCCGGGGGAGGAACATTCAGTACTTC; CDR3 protein: CASRYQFRGRNIQYF
D gene: TRBD1; clone size: many; J gene: TRBJ1-5; V gene: TRBV29-1; CDR3 DNA: TGCAGCGTCGGACAGGATAGCAATCAGCCCCAGCATTTT; CDR3 protein: CSVGQDSNQPQHF
D gene: .; clone size: few; J gene: TRBJ1-6; V gene: TRBV7-3; CDR3 DNA: TGTGCCAGCAGCCAAAACCCAGGGTCGGGATCACCCCTCCACTTT; CDR3 protein: CASSQNPGSGSPLHF
D gene: .; clone size: many; J gene: TRBJ1-2; V gene: TRBV6-1; CDR3 DNA: TGTGCCAGCAGTGAAGGTGCTTCCGGCGACTATGGCTACACCTTC; CDR3 protein: CASSEGASGDYGYTF
D gene: .; clone size: once; J gene: TRBJ1-1; V gene: TRBV20-1; CDR3 DNA: TGCAGTGCTAGCAATTCGCCCACTGAAGCTTTCTTT; CDR3 protein: CSASNSPTEAFF
D gene: TRBD2; clone size: .; J gene: TRBJ2-7; V gene: TRBV5-1; CDR3 DNA: TGCGCCAGCAGCCCCCCCCTGTTGGCTAGCGGGAGTAGATACGAGCAGTACTTC; CDR3 protein: CASSPPLLASGSRYEQYF
D gene: .; clone size: many; J gene: TRBJ2-7; V gene: TRBV13; CDR3 DNA: TGTGCCAGCAGCTTAGCTCTTTCGCCCTACGAGCAGTACTTC; CDR3 protein: CASSLALSPYEQYF
D gene: .; clone size: .; J gene: TRBJ1-6; V gene: TRBV5-4; CDR3 DNA: TGTTCCTGCAGCTTCAAAACAGATTCACCCCTCCACTTT; CDR3 protein: CSCSFKTDSPLHF
D gene: .; clone size: many; J gene: TRBJ2-7; V gene: TRBV28; CDR3 DNA: TGTGCCAGCAGCCCACCAGGACAGTCCCCCTACGAGCAGTACTTC; CDR3 protein: CASSPPGQSPYEQYF